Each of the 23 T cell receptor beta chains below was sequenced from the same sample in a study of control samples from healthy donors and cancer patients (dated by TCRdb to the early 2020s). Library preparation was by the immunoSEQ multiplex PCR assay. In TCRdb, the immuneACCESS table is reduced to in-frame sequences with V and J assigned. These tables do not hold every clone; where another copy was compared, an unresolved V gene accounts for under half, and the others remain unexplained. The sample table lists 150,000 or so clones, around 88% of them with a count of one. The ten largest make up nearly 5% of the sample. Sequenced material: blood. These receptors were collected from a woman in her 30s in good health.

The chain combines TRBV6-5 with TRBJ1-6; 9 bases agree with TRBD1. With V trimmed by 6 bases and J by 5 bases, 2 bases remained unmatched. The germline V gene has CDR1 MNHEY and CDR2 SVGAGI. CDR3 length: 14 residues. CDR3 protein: CASSRDRDNSPLHF. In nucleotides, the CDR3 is TGTGCCAGCAGCCGGGACAGGGATAATTCACCCCTCCACTTT.

CDR3 sequence: CASSFRADGQGTDTQYF. Written as DNA, the CDR3 is TGCGCCAGCAGCTTTAGGGCAGACGGACAGGGCACAGATACGCAGTATTTT. The rearrangement joins TRBV5-1 to TRBJ2-3, with 7 positions matching TRBD1. V lost 2 bases to trimming and J lost 1 base; unmatched junction nucleotides: 10. This CDR3 is 17 amino acids long. Germline values: CDR1 SGHRS, CDR2 YFSETQ.

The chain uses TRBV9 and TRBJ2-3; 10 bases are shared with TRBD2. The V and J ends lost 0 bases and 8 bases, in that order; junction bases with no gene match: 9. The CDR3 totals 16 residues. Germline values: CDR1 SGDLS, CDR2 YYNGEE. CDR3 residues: CASSVGTSGGDCTQYF. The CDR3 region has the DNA TGTGCCAGCAGCGTAGGTACGAGCGGGGGGGACTGTACGCAGTATTTT.

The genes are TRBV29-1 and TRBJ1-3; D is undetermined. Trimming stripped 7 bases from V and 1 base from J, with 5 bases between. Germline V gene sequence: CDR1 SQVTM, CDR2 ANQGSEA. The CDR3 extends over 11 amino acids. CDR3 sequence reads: CSGHSGNTIYF. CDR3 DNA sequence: TGCAGCGGACATTCTGGAAACACCATATATTTT.

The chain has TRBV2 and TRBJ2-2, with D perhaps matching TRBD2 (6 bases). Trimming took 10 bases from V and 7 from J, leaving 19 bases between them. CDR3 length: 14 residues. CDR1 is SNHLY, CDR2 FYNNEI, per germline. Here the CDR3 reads CATQQEGQIGELFF. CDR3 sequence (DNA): TGTGCCACACAACAGGAGGGCCAAATCGGGGAGCTGTTTTTT.

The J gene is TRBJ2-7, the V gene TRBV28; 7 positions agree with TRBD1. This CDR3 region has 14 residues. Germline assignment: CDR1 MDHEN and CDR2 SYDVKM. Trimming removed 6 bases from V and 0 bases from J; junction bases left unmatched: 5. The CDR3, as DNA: TGTGCCAGCAGGGGGGACAGCCGCTCCTACGAGCAGTACTTC. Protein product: CASRGDSRSYEQYF.

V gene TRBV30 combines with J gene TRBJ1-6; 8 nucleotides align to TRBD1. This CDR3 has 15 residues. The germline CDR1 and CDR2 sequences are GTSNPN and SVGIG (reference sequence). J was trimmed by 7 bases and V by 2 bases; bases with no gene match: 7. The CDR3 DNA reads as TGTGCCTGGAGTAGGACAGGGTGGGAAAATTCACCCCTCCACTTT. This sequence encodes CAWSRTGWENSPLHF.

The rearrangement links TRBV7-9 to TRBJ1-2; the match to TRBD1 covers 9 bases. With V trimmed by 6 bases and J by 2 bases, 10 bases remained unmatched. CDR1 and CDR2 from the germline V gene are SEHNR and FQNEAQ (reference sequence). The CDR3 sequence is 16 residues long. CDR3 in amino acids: CASRQKTGGENYGYTF. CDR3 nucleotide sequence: TGTGCCAGCAGACAAAAAACAGGGGGCGAAAACTATGGCTACACCTTC.

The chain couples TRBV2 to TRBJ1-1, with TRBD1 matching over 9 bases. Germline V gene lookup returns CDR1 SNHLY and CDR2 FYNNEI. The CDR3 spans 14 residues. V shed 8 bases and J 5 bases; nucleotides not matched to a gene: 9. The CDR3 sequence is CASGLTGGGTEAFF. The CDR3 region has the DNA TGTGCCAGCGGCTTGACAGGGGGGGGGACTGAAGCTTTCTTT.

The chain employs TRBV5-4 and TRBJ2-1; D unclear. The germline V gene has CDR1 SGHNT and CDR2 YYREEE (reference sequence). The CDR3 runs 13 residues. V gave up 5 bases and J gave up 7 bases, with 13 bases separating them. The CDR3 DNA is TGTGCCAGCAGGCACGGTTCAGCTAATGAGCAGTTCTTC. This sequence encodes CASRHGSANEQFF.

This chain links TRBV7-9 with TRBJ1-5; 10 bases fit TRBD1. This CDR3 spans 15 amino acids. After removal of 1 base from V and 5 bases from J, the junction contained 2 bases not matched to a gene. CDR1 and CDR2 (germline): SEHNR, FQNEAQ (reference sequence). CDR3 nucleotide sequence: TGTGCCAGCAGCTTAGGCGACAGGGGGCATCAGCCCCAGCATTTT. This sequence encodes CASSLGDRGHQPQHF.

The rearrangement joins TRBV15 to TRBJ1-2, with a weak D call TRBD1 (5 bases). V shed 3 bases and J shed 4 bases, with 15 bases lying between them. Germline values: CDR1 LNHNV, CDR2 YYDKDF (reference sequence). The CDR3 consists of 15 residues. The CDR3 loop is CATSRSAGFSYGYTF. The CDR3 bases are TGTGCCACCAGCAGGTCGGCAGGGTTCAGCTATGGCTACACCTTC.

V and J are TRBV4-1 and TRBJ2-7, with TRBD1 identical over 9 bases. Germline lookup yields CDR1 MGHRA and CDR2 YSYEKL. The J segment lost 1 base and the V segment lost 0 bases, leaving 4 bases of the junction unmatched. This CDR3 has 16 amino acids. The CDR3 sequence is CASSQEQGALSYEQYF. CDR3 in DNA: TGCGCCAGCAGCCAAGAACAGGGGGCGCTTTCCTACGAGCAGTACTTC.

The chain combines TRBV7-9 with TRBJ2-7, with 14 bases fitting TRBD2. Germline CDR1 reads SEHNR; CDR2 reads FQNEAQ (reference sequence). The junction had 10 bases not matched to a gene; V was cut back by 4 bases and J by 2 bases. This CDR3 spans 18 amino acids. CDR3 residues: CASSSPGTSGSDPYEQYF. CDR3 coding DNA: TGTGCCAGCAGCTCACCCGGGACTAGCGGGAGCGATCCCTACGAGCAGTACTTC.

The CDR3 reads CASSLRAGALDEQFF. CDR3 in DNA: TGTGCCAGCAGCTTAAGAGCGGGAGCTCTAGATGAGCAGTTCTTC. The chain has TRBV11-1 and TRBJ2-1; TRBD2 matches 8 bases. J lost 8 bases, V lost 2 bases, and 8 bases had no gene match. Germline CDR1 reads SGHAT; CDR2 reads FQDESV (reference sequence). CDR3 length: 15 amino acids. The full variable domain, rest sourced from reference TRBV11-1 and TRBJ2-1, is EAEVAQSPRYKITEKSQAVAFWCDPISGHATLYWYRQILGQGPELLVQFQDESVVDDSQLPKDRFSAERLKGVDSTLKIQPAELGDSAMYLCASSLRAGALDEQFFGPGTRLTVL.

CDR3 nucleotides: TGTGCCAGCAGCCGCGGACAGACGGGCACTGAAGCTTTCTTT. Protein product: CASSRGQTGTEAFF. The chain is built from TRBV6-5 and TRBJ1-1; D may be TRBD1 (6 bases). Germline loops: CDR1 MNHEY, CDR2 SVGAGI. The CDR3 sequence is 14 residues long. The V end lost 6 bases, the J end lost 4 bases, and 15 bases lay between the germline ends.

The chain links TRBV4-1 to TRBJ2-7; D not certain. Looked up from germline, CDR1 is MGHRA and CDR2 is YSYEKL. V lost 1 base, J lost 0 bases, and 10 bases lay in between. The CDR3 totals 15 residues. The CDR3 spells CASSQVAESSYEQYF. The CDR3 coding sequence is TGCGCCAGCAGCCAAGTCGCGGAATCCTCCTACGAGCAGTACTTC.

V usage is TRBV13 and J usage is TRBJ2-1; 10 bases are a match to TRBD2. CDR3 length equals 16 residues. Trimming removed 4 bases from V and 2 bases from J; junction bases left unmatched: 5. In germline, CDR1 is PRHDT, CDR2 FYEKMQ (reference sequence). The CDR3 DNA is TGTGCCAGCAGCTCCCGGCTAGCGGGGGCCTACAATGAGCAGTTCTTC. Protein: CASSSRLAGAYNEQFF.

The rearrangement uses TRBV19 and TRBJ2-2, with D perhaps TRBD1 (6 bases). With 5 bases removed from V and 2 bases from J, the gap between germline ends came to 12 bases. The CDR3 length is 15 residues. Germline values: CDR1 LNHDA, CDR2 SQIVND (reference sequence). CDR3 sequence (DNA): TGTGCCAGTAGTGTCGGACAGACTAACACCGGGGAGCTGTTTTTT. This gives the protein CASSVGQTNTGELFF.

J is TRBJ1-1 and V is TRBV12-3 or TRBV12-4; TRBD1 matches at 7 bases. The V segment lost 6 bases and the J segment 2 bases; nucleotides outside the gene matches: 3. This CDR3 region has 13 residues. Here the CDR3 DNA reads TGTGCCAGCAGGGGGACAGACAACACTGAAGCTTTCTTT. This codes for CASRGTDNTEAFF.

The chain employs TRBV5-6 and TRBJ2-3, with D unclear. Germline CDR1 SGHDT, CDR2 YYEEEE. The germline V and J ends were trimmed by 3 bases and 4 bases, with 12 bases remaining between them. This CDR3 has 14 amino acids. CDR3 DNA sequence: TGTGCCAGCAGCTCTGGAGCAGGCCCAGATACGCAGTATTTT. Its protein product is CASSSGAGPDTQYF.

In DNA, the CDR3 is TGCGCCAGCAGCCAAGATCTGCGGGGGGGCGTAGATACGCAGTATTTT. As protein: CASSQDLRGGVDTQYF. The chain employs TRBV4-1 and TRBJ2-3; 9 nucleotides agree with TRBD2. Germline CDR1 is MGHRA and CDR2 is YSYEKL. With 0 bases clipped from V and 5 bases from J, the junction kept 6 bases outside the gene matches. The CDR3 loop spans 16 amino acids.

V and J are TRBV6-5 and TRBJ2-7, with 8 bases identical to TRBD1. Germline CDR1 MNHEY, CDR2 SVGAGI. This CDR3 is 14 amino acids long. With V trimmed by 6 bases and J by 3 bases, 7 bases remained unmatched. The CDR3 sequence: CASRRMDRVYEQYF. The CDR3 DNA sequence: TGTGCCAGCAGAAGGATGGACAGGGTCTACGAGCAGTACTTC.